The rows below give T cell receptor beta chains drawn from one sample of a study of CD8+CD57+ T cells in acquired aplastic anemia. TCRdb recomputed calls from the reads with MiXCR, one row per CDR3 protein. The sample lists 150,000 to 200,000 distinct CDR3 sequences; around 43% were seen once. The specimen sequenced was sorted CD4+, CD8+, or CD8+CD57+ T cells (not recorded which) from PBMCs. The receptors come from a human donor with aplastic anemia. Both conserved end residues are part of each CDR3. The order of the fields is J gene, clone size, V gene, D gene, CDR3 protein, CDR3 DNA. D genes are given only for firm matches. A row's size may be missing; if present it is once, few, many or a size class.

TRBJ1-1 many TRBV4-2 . CASSASLEVLNTEAFF TGTGCCAGCAGCGCATCGCTCGAGGTTTTGAACACTGAAGCTTTCTTT
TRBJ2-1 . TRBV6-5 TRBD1 CASSYWTGGGYNEQFF TGTGCCAGCAGTTACTGGACAGGTGGGGGTTACAATGAGCAGTTCTTC
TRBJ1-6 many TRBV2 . CATNLGRGGSPLHF TGTGCCACCAACCTGGGGAGGGGTGGCTCACCCCTCCACTTT
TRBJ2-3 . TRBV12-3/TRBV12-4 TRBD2 CASSLTSPTDTQYF TGTGCCAGCAGCTTGACTAGCCCCACAGATACGCAGTATTTT
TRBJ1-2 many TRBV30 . CAWSVLVGPNGYTF TGTGCCTGGAGTGTACTCGTGGGGCCGAATGGCTACACCTTC
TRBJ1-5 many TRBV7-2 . CASSLSSQRIQPQHF TGTGCCAGCAGCTTATCAAGTCAAAGGATTCAGCCCCAGCATTTT
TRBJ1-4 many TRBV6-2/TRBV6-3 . CASRSGTALRGKLFF TGTGCCAGCAGATCCGGGACGGCCCTTAGAGGGAAACTGTTTTTT
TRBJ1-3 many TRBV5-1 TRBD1 CASSPGQAGNTIYF TGCGCCAGCAGCCCCGGACAGGCGGGAAACACCATATATTTT
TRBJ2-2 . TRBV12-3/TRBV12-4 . CASSPKNTGELFF TGTGCCAGCAGCCCAAAGAACACCGGGGAGCTGTTTTTT
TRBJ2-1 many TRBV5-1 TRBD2 CASSSRSSSGMVNEQFF TGCGCCAGCAGCTCCAGATCGTCTAGCGGGATGGTCAATGAGCAGTTCTTC
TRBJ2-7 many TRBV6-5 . CASSYSYRPNEQYF TGTGCCAGCAGTTACTCGTACAGACCGAACGAGCAGTACTTC
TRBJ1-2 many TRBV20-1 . CSARNRDGYTF TGCAGTGCTAGAAACAGGGATGGCTACACCTTC
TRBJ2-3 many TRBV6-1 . CASSGRTYTDTQYF TGTGCCAGCAGTGGACGGACGTACACAGATACGCAGTATTTT
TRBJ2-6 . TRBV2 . CASSDSGTRRAGANVLTF TGTGCCAGCAGTGATTCCGGGACTCGCCGCGCCGGGGCCAACGTCCTGACTTTC
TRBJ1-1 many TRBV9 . CASSVGGINTEAFF TGTGCCAGCAGCGTAGGGGGGATCAACACTGAAGCTTTCTTT
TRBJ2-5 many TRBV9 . CASSATDSSTGQTQYF TGTGCCAGCAGCGCCACGGACTCCTCAACCGGGCAGACCCAGTACTTC
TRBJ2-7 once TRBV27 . CASSPPGEQYF TGTGCCAGCAGTCCTCCCGGGGAGCAGTACTTC
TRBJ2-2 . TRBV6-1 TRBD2 CASSHLGLAGLNTGELFF TGTGCCAGCAGCCATCTCGGGCTAGCGGGACTGAACACCGGGGAGCTGTTTTTT
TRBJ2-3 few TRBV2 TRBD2 CASNSGGAVDTQYF TGTGCCAGCAACAGCGGGGGGGCGGTAGATACGCAGTATTTT
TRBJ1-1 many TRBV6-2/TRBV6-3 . CASSWLNLVSTEAFF TGTGCCAGCAGTTGGCTCAATCTTGTGAGCACTGAAGCTTTCTTT
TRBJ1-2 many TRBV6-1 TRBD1 CASRRDRGVYGYTF TGTGCCAGCAGAAGGGACAGGGGGGTCTATGGCTACACCTTC
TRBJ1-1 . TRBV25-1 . CASSGQWTEAFF TGTGCCAGCAGTGGCCAGTGGACTGAAGCTTTCTTT
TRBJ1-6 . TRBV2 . CASMNSGNSPLHF TGTGCCAGCATGAACAGTGGGAATTCACCCCTCCACTTT
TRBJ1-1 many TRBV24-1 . CAVRQDHKPGAFF TGTGCCGTCAGACAGGATCACAAACCAGGAGCTTTCTTT
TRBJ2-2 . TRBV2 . CASSEGPQGCANTGELFF TGTGCCAGCAGTGAAGGTCCCCAGGGCTGTGCGAACACCGGGGAGCTGTTTTTT
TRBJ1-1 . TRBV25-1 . CASSEFAEAFF TGTGCCAGCAGTGAATTCGCTGAAGCTTTCTTT
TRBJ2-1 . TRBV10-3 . CAISESEAIEQFF TGTGCCATCAGTGAGTCAGAGGCTATTGAGCAGTTCTTC
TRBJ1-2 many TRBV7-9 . CASSLLGESGYTF TGTGCCAGCAGCTTATTGGGGGAGTCAGGCTACACCTTC
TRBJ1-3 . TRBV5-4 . CASSSGQRSGNTIYF TGTGCCAGCAGCTCAGGACAGCGCTCTGGAAACACCATATATTTT
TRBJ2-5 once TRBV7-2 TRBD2 CASTRGGTQYF TGTGCCAGCACCCGGGGGGGAACCCAGTACTTC
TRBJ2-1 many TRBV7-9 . CASSLELISEQFF TGTGCCAGCAGCTTAGAGCTAATTAGTGAGCAGTTCTTC
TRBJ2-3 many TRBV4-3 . CASSQEGGLGTDTQYF TGCGCCAGCAGCCAAGAGGGGGGGCTAGGCACAGATACGCAGTATTTT
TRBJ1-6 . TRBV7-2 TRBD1 CTSSSGQGNSPLHF TGTACCAGCAGCTCAGGACAGGGAAATTCACCCCTCCACTTT
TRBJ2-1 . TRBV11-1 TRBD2 CASSTGTSVTEQFF TGTGCCAGCAGCACCGGGACTAGCGTCACTGAGCAGTTCTTC
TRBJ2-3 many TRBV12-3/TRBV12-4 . CASSFISTDTQYF TGTGCCAGCAGTTTCATAAGCACAGATACGCAGTATTTT
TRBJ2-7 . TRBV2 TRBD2 CASQREGTYEQYF TGTGCCAGCCAGCGGGAGGGAACCTACGAGCAGTACTTC
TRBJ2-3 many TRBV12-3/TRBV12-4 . CATSGEGADTQYF TGTGCCACCTCGGGGGAGGGGGCAGATACGCAGTATTTT
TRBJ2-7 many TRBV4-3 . CASSQEKGPTFGEQYF TGCGCCAGCAGCCAAGAGAAGGGCCCCACCTTCGGCGAGCAGTACTTC
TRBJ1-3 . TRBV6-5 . CASSYSGGGNTIYF TGTGCCAGCAGTTATAGCGGGGGAGGAAACACCATATATTTT
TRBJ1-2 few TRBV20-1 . CSARDGIGVGYTF TGCAGTGCTAGAGATGGGATAGGCGTTGGCTACACCTTC
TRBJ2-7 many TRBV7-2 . CASSSISRFDQYF TGTGCCAGCAGCTCAATCAGCCGGTTCGACCAGTACTTC
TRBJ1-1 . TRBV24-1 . CATSGGLTEAFF TGTGCCACCAGTGGCGGCTTAACTGAAGCTTTCTTT
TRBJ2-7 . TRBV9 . CASSASPDPAIEQYF TGTGCCAGCAGCGCCTCTCCGGACCCAGCCATCGAGCAGTACTTC
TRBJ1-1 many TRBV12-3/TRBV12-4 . CASSYDTLNTEAFF TGTGCCAGCAGTTATGACACCTTGAACACTGAAGCTTTCTTT
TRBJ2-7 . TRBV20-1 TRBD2 CSARDLVAGAHEQYF TGCAGTGCTAGAGATCTGGTAGCGGGAGCCCACGAGCAGTACTTC
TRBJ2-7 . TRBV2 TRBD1 CASSKSGGSYEQYF TGTGCCAGCAGTAAATCAGGGGGTTCCTACGAGCAGTACTTC
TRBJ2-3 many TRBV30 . CAWSVGTDTQYF TGTGCCTGGAGTGTAGGTACAGATACGCAGTATTTT
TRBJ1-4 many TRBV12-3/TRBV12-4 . CASRGMANEKLFF TGTGCCAGCCGGGGGATGGCTAATGAAAAACTGTTTTTT